The T cell receptor (beta chain) under discussion was sequenced for a study of blood T cell repertoires in COVID-19. As for the study in general: T cells, B-cell-depleted T cells, or PBMCs provided the cDNA or gDNA that served as material.

Participant reports of clinical history set cohort assignment. This CDR3 spans 15 amino acids. Trimming at V came to 4 bases and at J to 3 bases, leaving 4 bases not matched to a gene. From germline, CDR1 is SGHTA and CDR2 FQGTGA. Study processing details: Amplifying reference gene primers gave estimates of nucleated cell counts. Using immunoSEQ multiplex PCR, the repertoire was profiled, and TCRdb retains in-frame clones only, with some absent. V, J and clone size are those of that table, while D and trimming were read from the DNA. The sample has around 370,000 clones, around 90% seen once. This sequence originates from a woman younger than 35 who had recovered from COVID-19. The sequenced material came from PBMCs or T cells enriched from blood (not recorded which). The rearrangement uses TRBV7-3 and TRBJ2-1; 9 bases are shared with TRBD1. The CDR3 reads CASSYGTGNYNEQFF. The CDR3 coding sequence is TGTGCCAGCAGCTACGGGACAGGGAACTACAATGAGCAGTTCTTC.